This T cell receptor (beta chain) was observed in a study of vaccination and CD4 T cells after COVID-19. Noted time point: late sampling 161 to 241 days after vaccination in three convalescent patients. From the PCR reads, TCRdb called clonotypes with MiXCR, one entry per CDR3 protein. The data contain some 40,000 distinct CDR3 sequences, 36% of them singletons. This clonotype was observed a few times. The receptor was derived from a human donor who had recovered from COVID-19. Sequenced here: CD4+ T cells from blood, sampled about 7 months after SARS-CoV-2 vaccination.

The CDR3 reads CSALGAGVFNEQFF. CDR3 nucleotide sequence: TGCAGTGCGCTCGGGGCGGGAGTTTTCAATGAGCAGTTCTTC. This chain links TRBV20-1 with TRBJ2-1; 7 bases agree with TRBD2. Looked up from germline, CDR1 is DFQATT and CDR2 is SNEGSKA (reference sequence). The ends lost 6 bases at V and 6 bases at J; junction bases unmatched: 11. The CDR3 is 14 amino acids.